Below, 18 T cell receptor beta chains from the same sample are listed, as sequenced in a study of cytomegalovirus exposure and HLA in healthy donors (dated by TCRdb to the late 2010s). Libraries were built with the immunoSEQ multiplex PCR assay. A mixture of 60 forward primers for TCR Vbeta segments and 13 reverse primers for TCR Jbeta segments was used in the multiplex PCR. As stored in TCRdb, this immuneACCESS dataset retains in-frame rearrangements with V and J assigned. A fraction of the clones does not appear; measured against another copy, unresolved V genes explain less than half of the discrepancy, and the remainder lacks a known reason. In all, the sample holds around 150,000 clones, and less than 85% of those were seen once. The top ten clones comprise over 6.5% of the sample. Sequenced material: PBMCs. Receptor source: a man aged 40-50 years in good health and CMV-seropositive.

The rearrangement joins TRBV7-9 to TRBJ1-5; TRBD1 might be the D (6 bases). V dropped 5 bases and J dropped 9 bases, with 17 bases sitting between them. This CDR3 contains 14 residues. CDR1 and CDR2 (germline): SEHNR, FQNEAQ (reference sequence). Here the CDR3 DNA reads TGTGCCAGCAGCCCCGAGGGGGTACAATTGCCCCAGCATTTT. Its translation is CASSPEGVQLPQHF.

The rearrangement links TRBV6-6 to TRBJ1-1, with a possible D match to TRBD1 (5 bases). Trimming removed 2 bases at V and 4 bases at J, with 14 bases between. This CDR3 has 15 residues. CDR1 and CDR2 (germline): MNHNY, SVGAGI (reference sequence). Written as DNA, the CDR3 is TGTGCCAGCAGTTACCTGGGGACTCCGAGCACTGAAGCTTTCTTT. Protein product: CASSYLGTPSTEAFF.

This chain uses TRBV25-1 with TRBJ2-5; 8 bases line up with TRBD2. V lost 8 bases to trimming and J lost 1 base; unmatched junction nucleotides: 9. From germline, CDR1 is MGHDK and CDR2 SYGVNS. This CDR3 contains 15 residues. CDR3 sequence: CASRKAGGAQETQYF. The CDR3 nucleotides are TGTGCCAGCCGCAAGGCGGGGGGCGCCCAAGAGACCCAGTACTTC.

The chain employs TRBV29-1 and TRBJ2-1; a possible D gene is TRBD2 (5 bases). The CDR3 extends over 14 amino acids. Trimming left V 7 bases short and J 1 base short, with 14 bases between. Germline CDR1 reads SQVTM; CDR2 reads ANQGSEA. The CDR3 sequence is CSGTLRRSYNEQFF. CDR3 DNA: TGCAGCGGCACCCTTAGGAGGTCCTACAATGAGCAGTTCTTC.

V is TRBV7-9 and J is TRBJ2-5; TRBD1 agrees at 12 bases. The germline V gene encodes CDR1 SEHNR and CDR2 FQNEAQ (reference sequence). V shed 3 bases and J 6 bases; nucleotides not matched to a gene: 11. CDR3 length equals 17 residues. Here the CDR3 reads CASSFLTGTGGAKTQYF. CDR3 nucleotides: TGTGCCAGCAGCTTCCTGACGGGGACAGGGGGCGCGAAGACCCAGTACTTC.

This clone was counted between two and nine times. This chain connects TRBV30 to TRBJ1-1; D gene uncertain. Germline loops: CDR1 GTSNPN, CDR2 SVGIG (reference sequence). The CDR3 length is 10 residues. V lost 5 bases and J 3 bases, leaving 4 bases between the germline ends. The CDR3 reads CAWADTEAFF. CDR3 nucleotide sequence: TGTGCCTGGGCGGACACTGAAGCTTTCTTT.

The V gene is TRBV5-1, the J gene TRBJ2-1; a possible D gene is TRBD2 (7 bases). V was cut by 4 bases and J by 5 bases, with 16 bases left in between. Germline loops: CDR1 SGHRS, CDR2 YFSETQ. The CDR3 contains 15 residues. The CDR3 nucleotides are TGCGCCAGCAGCGCTTTAGGGGGGGGCGACAATGAGCAGTTCTTC. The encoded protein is CASSALGGGDNEQFF. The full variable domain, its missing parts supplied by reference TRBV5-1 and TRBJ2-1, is KAGVTQTPRYLIKTRGQQVTLSCSPISGHRSVSWYQQTPGQGLQFLFEYFSETQRNKGNFPGRFSGRQFSNSRSEMNVSTLELGDSALYLCASSALGGGDNEQFFGPGTRLTVL.

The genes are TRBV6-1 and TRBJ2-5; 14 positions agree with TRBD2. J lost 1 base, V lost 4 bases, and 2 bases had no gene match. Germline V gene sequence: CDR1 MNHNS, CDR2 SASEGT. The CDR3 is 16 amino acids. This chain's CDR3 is CASSVGLAGAQETQYF. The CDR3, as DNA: TGTGCCAGCAGTGTGGGACTAGCGGGGGCCCAAGAGACCCAGTACTTC.

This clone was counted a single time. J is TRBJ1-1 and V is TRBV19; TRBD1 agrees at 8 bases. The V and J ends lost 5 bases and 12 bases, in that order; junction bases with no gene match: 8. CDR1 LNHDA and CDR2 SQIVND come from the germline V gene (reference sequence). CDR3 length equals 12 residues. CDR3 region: CASSSWTGRSFF. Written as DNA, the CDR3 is TGTGCCAGTAGTTCCTGGACAGGGAGATCTTTCTTT.

In DNA form, the CDR3 reads TGCGCCAGCAGTCCCTCAGTACAGGGTTTTGGATATGGCTACACCTTC. Encoded protein: CASSPSVQGFGYGYTF. The V gene is TRBV5-1, the J gene TRBJ1-2, with D possibly being TRBD1 (6 bases). Germline V CDR1 and CDR2: SGHRS, YFSETQ. Trimming stripped 5 bases from V and 5 bases from J, with 22 bases between. The CDR3 contains 16 residues.

CDR3 bases: TGTGCCAGCAGATCGCCGGGGCAAGGGGGCACTGAAGCTTTCTTT. This gives the protein CASRSPGQGGTEAFF. The chain recombines TRBV27 with TRBJ1-1; maybe TRBD1 (6 bases). The CDR3 has 15 residues. Trimming took 6 bases from V and 4 from J, leaving 18 bases between them. The V gene's germline CDR1 is MNHEY and CDR2 SMNVEV (reference sequence).

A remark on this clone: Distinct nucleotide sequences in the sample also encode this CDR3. As DNA, the CDR3 is TGCGCCAGCAGCTTGGGCGGGGTGGACACTGAAGCTTTCTTT. It yields the protein CASSLGGVDTEAFF. V and J are TRBV5-1 and TRBJ1-1; the D is unclear. CDR1 is SGHRS and CDR2 is YFSETQ in the germline V gene. The ends were cut back, 0 bases at V and 3 bases at J, with 9 bases in the middle. CDR3 length: 14 amino acids.

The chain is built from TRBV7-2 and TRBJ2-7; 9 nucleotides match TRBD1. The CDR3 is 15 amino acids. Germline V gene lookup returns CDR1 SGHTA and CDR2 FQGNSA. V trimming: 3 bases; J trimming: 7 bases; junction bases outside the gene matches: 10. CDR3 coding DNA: TGTGCCAGCAGCTTCTGGACAGGGGCTGTTCAGGAGCAGTACTTC. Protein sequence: CASSFWTGAVQEQYF.

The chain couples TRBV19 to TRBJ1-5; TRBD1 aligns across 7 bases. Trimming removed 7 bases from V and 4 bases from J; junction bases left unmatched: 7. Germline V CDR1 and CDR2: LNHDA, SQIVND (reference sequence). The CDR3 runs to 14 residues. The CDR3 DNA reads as TGTGCCAGTACCGCCACAGGGGAAAATCAGCCCCAGCATTTT. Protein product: CASTATGENQPQHF. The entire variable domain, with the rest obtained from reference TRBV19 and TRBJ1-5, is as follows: DGGITQSPKYLFRKEGQNVTLSCEQNLNHDAMYWYRQDPGQGLRLIYYSQIVNDFQKGDIAEGYSVSREKKESFPLTVTSAQKNPTAFYLCASTATGENQPQHFGDGTRLSIL.

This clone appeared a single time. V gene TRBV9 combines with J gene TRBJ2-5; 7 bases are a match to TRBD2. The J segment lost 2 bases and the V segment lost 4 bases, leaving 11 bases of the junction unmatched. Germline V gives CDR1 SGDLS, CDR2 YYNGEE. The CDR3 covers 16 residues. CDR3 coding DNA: TGTGCCAGCAGCCCTCAGGCGGGGGTATTACAAGAGACCCAGTACTTC. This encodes CASSPQAGVLQETQYF.

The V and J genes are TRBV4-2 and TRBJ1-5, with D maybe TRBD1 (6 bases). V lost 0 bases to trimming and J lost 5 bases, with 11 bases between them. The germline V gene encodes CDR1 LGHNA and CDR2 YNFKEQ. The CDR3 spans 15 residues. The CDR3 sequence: CASSQDGRGHQPQHF. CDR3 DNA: TGTGCCAGCAGCCAAGATGGCAGGGGCCATCAGCCCCAGCATTTT.

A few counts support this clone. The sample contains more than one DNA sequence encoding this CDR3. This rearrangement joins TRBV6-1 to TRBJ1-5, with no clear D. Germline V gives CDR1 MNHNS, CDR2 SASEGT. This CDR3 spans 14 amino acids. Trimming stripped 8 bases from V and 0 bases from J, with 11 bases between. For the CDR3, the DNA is TGTGCCAGCGGGCCCTTTTATAGCAATCAGCCCCAGCATTTT. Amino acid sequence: CASGPFYSNQPQHF.

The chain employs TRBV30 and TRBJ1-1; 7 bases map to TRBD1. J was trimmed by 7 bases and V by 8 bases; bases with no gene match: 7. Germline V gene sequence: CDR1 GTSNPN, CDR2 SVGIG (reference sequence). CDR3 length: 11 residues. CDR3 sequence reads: CALGQIYEAFF. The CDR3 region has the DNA TGTGCCCTGGGACAGATTTATGAAGCTTTCTTT.